This T cell receptor (beta chain) was retrieved from a study of CD8+ T cells in alopecia areata. Background on the study: Patients in the treated group were given tofacitinib by mouth, 5 to 10 mg twice a day. Study-level findings and limits: Scalp clonality and expanded CD8+ clones among the top 100 fell significantly with tofacitinib.

Notes on this clone: The target antigen is unknown.

Trimming took 2 bases from V and 7 from J; bases not matched to a gene: 6. The germline gives CDR1 GTSNPN, CDR2 SVGIG (reference sequence). This CDR3 is 14 amino acids long. It was cDNA, reverse transcribed from extracted RNA, that served as the sequencing template. This table comes from immunoSEQ multiplex PCR, and its TCRdb copy is limited to in-frame clones, with some not included. The table lists approximately 210,000 clones, more than 55% of them singletons. Documented treatment: oral pan-JAK inhibitor, 5-10 mg twice daily. Samples from alopecia areata patients were lesional scalp punch biopsies and peripheral blood. PBMCs provided sorted CD4+ and CD8+ T cells.

This chain joins TRBV30 and TRBJ2-1; 9 nucleotides line up with TRBD2. The sample in question was CD4+ T cells sorted from blood, obtained at approximately week 49, from a patient treated with tofacitinib. This sequence originates from a human donor with alopecia areata. CDR3 loop: CAWSIAGAVNEQFF. The CDR3 DNA reads as TGTGCCTGGAGTATAGCGGGGGCCGTAAATGAGCAGTTCTTC.